Below are 26 T cell receptor beta chains sequenced from a single sample in a study of siplizumab effects on memory and regulatory T cells. Profiling relied on immunoSEQ multiplex PCR, and the TCRdb table lists in-frame clones only, not all of them. This sample yields some 100,000 clones, of which around 92% are seen a single time; around 0.68% belongs to the top ten. Sequencing used Tregs sorted from blood. The receptors here all came from a human donor in good health.

In nucleotides, the CDR3 is TGTGCCAGCAGCCCAGACATTTCGAGCTCTGGAAACACCATATATTTT. Its translation: CASSPDISSSGNTIYF. This chain connects TRBV27 to TRBJ1-3; D not certain. In germline, CDR1 is MNHEY, CDR2 SMNVEV (reference sequence). Trimming left V 6 bases short and J 0 bases short, with 15 bases between. This CDR3 has 16 amino acids.

V gene TRBV7-3 combines with J gene TRBJ2-2, with a possible D match to TRBD2 (6 bases). Trimming pared 10 bases from V and 6 bases from J, leaving 15 bases between. This CDR3 comprises 13 residues. The germline V gene encodes CDR1 SGHTA and CDR2 FQGTGA. The CDR3, as DNA: TGTGCCACCTCCGTTTCGGGGGCCGGGGAGCTGTTTTTT. Protein product: CATSVSGAGELFF.

In its sample, this clone was seen once. The chain is built from TRBV28 and TRBJ1-1, with D unclear. V shed 7 bases and J shed 12 bases, with 21 bases lying between them. CDR1 and CDR2 from the germline V gene are MDHEN and SYDVKM. This CDR3 spans 13 amino acids. CDR3 residues: CASTSGGFSETFF. DNA for the CDR3: TGTGCCAGCACCTCAGGAGGGTTTTCAGAAACTTTCTTT.

The J gene is TRBJ2-7, the V gene TRBV2, with 8 bases aligning to TRBD2. Germline V CDR1 and CDR2: SNHLY, FYNNEI. Losses at the gene ends were 6 bases for V and 3 bases for J; bases not matched to a gene: 7. This CDR3 spans 14 amino acids. In nucleotides, the CDR3 is TGTGCCAGCAGCCAATTAGCGGGGATCTACGAGCAGTACTTC. Amino acids: CASSQLAGIYEQYF.

The V gene is TRBV19, the J gene TRBJ2-5; tentative D call: TRBD2 (6 bases). The CDR3 length is 14 residues. Trimming took 5 bases from V and 7 from J, leaving 17 bases between them. The germline CDR1 and CDR2 sequences are LNHDA and SQIVND (reference sequence). The CDR3 reads CASSLRTPGGTQYF. The CDR3 region has the DNA TGTGCCAGTAGTCTTCGGACACCCGGGGGGACCCAGTACTTC. Supplemented by reference TRBV19 and TRBJ2-5, the full variable domain reads DGGITQSPKYLFRKEGQNVTLSCEQNLNHDAMYWYRQDPGQGLRLIYYSQIVNDFQKGDIAEGYSVSREKKESFPLTVTSAQKNPTAFYLCASSLRTPGGTQYFGPGTRLLVL.

Written as DNA, the CDR3 is TGTGCCAGCAGTTTCCTCTTTAACGAGCAGTACTTC. Its translation is CASSFLFNEQYF. The chain links TRBV6-6 to TRBJ2-5; D is ambiguous. The J call is uncertain, as TRBJ2-7 better fits the DNA end. Germline loops: CDR1 MNHNY, CDR2 SVGAGI (reference sequence). CDR3 length: 12 residues.

The chain carries TRBV28 and TRBJ1-2, with TRBD1 matching 8 bases. The germline V gene has CDR1 MDHEN and CDR2 SYDVKM. The CDR3 runs to 14 residues. V gave up 4 bases and J gave up 8 bases; unmatched junction bases: 9. The CDR3 spells CASSSPRTGQGYTF. CDR3 DNA sequence: TGTGCCAGCAGTTCCCCCCGGACAGGGCAGGGCTACACCTTC.

This chain connects TRBV5-5 to TRBJ2-2, with D possibly matching TRBD2 (6 bases). This CDR3 region has 16 residues. The V and J ends lost 1 base and 2 bases respectively, with 12 bases between them. Looked up from germline, CDR1 is SGHKS and CDR2 is YYEKEE (reference sequence). The CDR3 region is CASSLWGGDNTGELFF. In DNA, the CDR3 is TGTGCCAGCAGCTTGTGGGGCGGGGACAACACCGGGGAGCTGTTTTTT.

This clone is a singleton in its sample. J is TRBJ2-7 and V is TRBV5-1; perhaps TRBD2 as D (6 bases). The V end lost 4 bases, the J end lost 3 bases, and 11 bases lay between the germline ends. This CDR3 region has 13 residues. CDR1 SGHRS and CDR2 YFSETQ come from the germline V gene. Here the CDR3 reads CASSLTGGYEQYF. The CDR3 DNA reads TGCGCCAGCAGCCTTACCGGGGGCTACGAGCAGTACTTC. Full variable domain (missing parts from reference TRBV5-1 and TRBJ2-7): KAGVTQTPRYLIKTRGQQVTLSCSPISGHRSVSWYQQTPGQGLQFLFEYFSETQRNKGNFPGRFSGRQFSNSRSEMNVSTLELGDSALYLCASSLTGGYEQYFGPGTRLTVT.

The J gene is TRBJ1-2, the V gene TRBV6-4; weak D call: TRBD1 (6 bases). Germline CDR1 MRHNA, CDR2 SNTAGT. The CDR3 totals 14 residues. V was trimmed by 6 bases and J by 6 bases, leaving 17 bases between them. The CDR3 loop reads CASSPGGRRDGYTF. The CDR3 DNA sequence: TGTGCCAGCAGCCCCGGGGGGCGGAGAGATGGCTACACCTTC.

CDR3 sequence reads: CASSFSGPGELFF. The CDR3 region has the DNA TGTGCCAGCAGTTTCTCGGGGCCCGGGGAGCTGTTTTTT. The V call is TRBV27, the J call TRBJ2-2; TRBD1 or TRBD2 may be the D gene (5 bases each). The CDR3 sequence is 13 residues long. CDR1 is MNHEY, CDR2 SMNVEV, per germline (reference sequence). Between the trimmed V and J ends, which lost 3 bases and 6 bases, there was a span of 8 bases.

The rearrangement joins TRBV15 to TRBJ2-3; tentatively, D is TRBD2 (6 bases). The CDR3 sequence is 14 residues long. Trimming shortened V by 1 base and J by 2 bases, and 7 bases separated the two germline ends. Germline CDR1 reads LNHNV; CDR2 reads YYDKDF (reference sequence). CDR3: CATSRGGNTDTQYF. In DNA form, the CDR3 reads TGTGCCACCAGCAGAGGCGGGAACACAGATACGCAGTATTTT.

For the CDR3, the DNA is TGCAGCGTTGAAAGTTTTCGGGAGTTTGGCAATGAGCAGTTCTTC. Translation gives CSVESFREFGNEQFF. This chain joins TRBV29-1 and TRBJ2-1, with D possibly TRBD2 on 6 matching bases. The CDR3 totals 15 residues. V was clipped by 2 bases and J by 6 bases, with 17 bases between them. Germline V lookup: CDR1 SQVTM, CDR2 ANQGSEA.

The chain employs TRBV7-9 and TRBJ1-6; D gene uncertain. Trimming took 5 bases from V and 4 from J, leaving 21 bases between them. CDR1 is SEHNR, CDR2 FQNEAQ, per germline (reference sequence). The CDR3 covers 18 residues. The CDR3 protein is CASSPQEGPGMYNSPLHF. In DNA, the CDR3 is TGTGCCAGCAGCCCTCAAGAAGGGCCCGGGATGTATAATTCACCCCTCCACTTT.

This sequence joins TRBV7-6 and TRBJ1-1; D gene uncertain. Trimming removed 5 bases from V and 6 bases from J, with 16 bases in between. The CDR3 has 14 amino acids. Per germline, CDR1 SGHVS and CDR2 FNYEAQ. CDR3 loop: CASSLGPVVSEAFF. In DNA form, the CDR3 reads TGTGCCAGCAGCCTAGGACCAGTAGTCTCTGAAGCTTTCTTT.

About this clone: Mismatch with germline at one junction end may stem from a read error. The CDR3 loop is CASSQLPYTDAFF. Here the CDR3 DNA reads TGTGCCAGCAGCCAGCTTCCGTACACTGATGCTTTCTTT. This sequence joins TRBV4-2 and TRBJ1-1; D not resolved. The CDR3 sequence is 13 residues long. The V gene's germline CDR1 is LGHNA and CDR2 YNFKEQ.

The genes are TRBV7-6 and TRBJ1-3, with D uncertain. The germline V gene encodes CDR1 SGHVS and CDR2 FNYEAQ. V was clipped by 3 bases and J by 4 bases, with 10 bases between them. The CDR3 sequence is 14 residues long. The CDR3: CASSLGPRGNTIYF. CDR3 nucleotide sequence: TGTGCCAGCAGCTTGGGCCCCCGGGGAAACACCATATATTTT.

The chain has TRBV6-5 and TRBJ2-5; weak D call: TRBD1 (6 bases). V was pared by 0 bases and J by 2 bases, with 13 bases between. The CDR3 spans 16 residues. Germline V gene data show CDR1 as MNHEY and CDR2 as SVGAGI. This CDR3 is CASSYSSTRGQETQYF. The CDR3, as DNA: TGTGCCAGCAGTTACTCGAGTACGAGGGGGCAAGAGACCCAGTACTTC.

This clone was recorded only once. J is TRBJ2-5 and V is TRBV18; D perhaps matches TRBD2 (5 bases). The CDR3 loop spans 12 amino acids. Germline CDR1 KGHSH, CDR2 LQKENI. The CDR3 coding sequence is TGTGCAAGTTCGGGAATTCAAGAGACCCAGTACTTC. Translated, it gives CASSGIQETQYF.

The chain has TRBV19 and TRBJ2-5; either TRBD1 or TRBD2 may fit D (5 bases each). V lost 2 bases and J 7 bases, leaving 14 bases between the germline ends. The germline gives CDR1 LNHDA, CDR2 SQIVND (reference sequence). CDR3 size: 14 residues. CDR3 DNA: TGTGCCAGTAGTATAACAAGGGACGCAGGGACCCAGTACTTC. Translation: CASSITRDAGTQYF.

The chain is built from TRBV27 and TRBJ2-2; 12 bases fit TRBD2. Germline lookup yields CDR1 MNHEY and CDR2 SMNVEV (reference sequence). The CDR3 sequence is 15 residues long. V dropped 7 bases and J dropped 5; count of bases not matched to a gene: 5. CDR3 protein: CASNRLAGVTGELFF. For the CDR3, the DNA is TGTGCCAGCAATCGACTAGCGGGAGTAACCGGGGAGCTGTTTTTT.

The chain employs TRBV7-9 and TRBJ1-2, with a possible D match to TRBD1 (6 bases). The CDR3 spans 15 residues. The V gene's germline CDR1 is SEHNR and CDR2 FQNEAQ (reference sequence). Trimming removed 5 bases from V and 6 bases from J, with 19 bases in between. CDR3: CASSPNRDREHGYTF. The DNA of the CDR3 is TGTGCCAGCAGCCCAAACAGGGACCGGGAACATGGCTACACCTTC. Full variable domain (outside the CDR3, taken from reference TRBV7-9 and TRBJ1-2): DTGVSQNPRHKITKRGQNVTFRCDPISEHNRLYWYRQTLGQGPEFLTYFQNEAQLEKSRLLSDRFSAERPKGSFSTLEIQRTEQGDSAMYLCASSPNRDREHGYTFGSGTRLTVV.

The chain employs TRBV19 and TRBJ2-7; D is ambiguous. The ends were cut back, 2 bases at V and 7 bases at J, with 12 bases in the middle. The germline V gene has CDR1 LNHDA and CDR2 SQIVND (reference sequence). This CDR3 spans 13 amino acids. The CDR3 nucleotides read TGTGCCAGTAGTATACCGGGTGATGGGGAGCAGTACTTC. Translated: CASSIPGDGEQYF.

CDR3 bases: TGTGCCAGCAGCTTGAGGCCCCCGGATACGCAGTATTTT. Amino acid sequence: CASSLRPPDTQYF. This sequence joins TRBV5-5 and TRBJ2-3; no definite D call. The germline V gene has CDR1 SGHKS and CDR2 YYEKEE (reference sequence). The CDR3 totals 13 residues. V was clipped by 1 base and J by 6 bases, with 9 bases between them.

The chain carries TRBV30 and TRBJ1-4; no firm D call. The V end lost 1 base, the J end lost 7 bases, and 16 bases lay between the germline ends. This CDR3 has 15 amino acids. CDR1 and CDR2 from the germline V gene are GTSNPN and SVGIG (reference sequence). This chain's CDR3 is CAWSDTSGYGEKLFF. The CDR3 DNA is TGTGCCTGGAGTGATACCTCAGGTTATGGTGAAAAACTGTTTTTT.

The J gene is TRBJ2-7, the V gene TRBV5-4, with a tentative D call TRBD1 (5 bases). The V and J ends lost 2 bases and 0 bases respectively, with 12 bases between them. The CDR3 has 15 amino acids. CDR1 SGHNT and CDR2 YYREEE come from the germline V gene (reference sequence). CDR3 protein: CASSLRGSYSYEQYF. The CDR3 DNA reads as TGTGCCAGCAGCTTAAGGGGTTCATACTCCTACGAGCAGTACTTC.